This section outlines one T cell receptor beta chain sequence together with its context. The antigen remains unidentified. The data stem from a study of cytomegalovirus exposure and HLA in healthy donors. As for the study in general: Within the Caucasian-associated ancestry cluster were around 80% of the roughly 400 genotyped donors. Study results and caveats: A later analysis showed that HLA-associated TCR beta chains had undergone more clonal expansion than equally common others. In all likelihood, a cluster of highly shared sequence variants was a sequencing artifact.

V lost 5 bases, J lost 4 bases, and 3 bases lay in between. Germline CDR1 LGHNT, CDR2 FRNRAP. CDR3 length: 10 residues. Both 60 Vbeta primers and 13 Jbeta primers went into the PCR. Authors' processing steps: It was a later analysis that counted around 85 million unique TCR beta chains, of which approximately 11 million were shared. The data were produced by immunoSEQ multiplex PCR, yet TCRdb's version contains in-frame clones alone and is incomplete. For V, J and clone size, that table is used; D and trimming come from the DNA. Recorded for this sample: 140,000 or so clones. This sequence was found in a male donor in good health and CMV-seronegative. Sequenced material: PBMCs. The chain links TRBV12-5 to TRBJ2-7, with no clear D. The CDR3 DNA reads as TGTGCTAGTGGTCTTTACGAGCAGTACTTC. Translated, it gives CASGLYEQYF.